These 3 T cell receptor beta chains were sequenced from one sample in a study of blood T cell repertoires in COVID-19. This table comes from immunoSEQ multiplex PCR, and its TCRdb copy is limited to in-frame clones, with some not included. The sample lists about 46,000 clones, over 80% occurring once. Sequencing was done on a sample of peripheral blood. The origin of the receptors is a human donor with active COVID-19. The donor label of this sample is uncertain.

V usage is TRBV2 and J usage is TRBJ1-6; the D is unclear. Looked up from germline, CDR1 is SNHLY and CDR2 is FYNNEI. This CDR3 contains 14 residues. The germline V and J ends were trimmed by 1 base and 5 bases, with 6 bases remaining between them. CDR3 amino acids: CASSEVADNSPLHF. The DNA for the CDR3 is TGTGCCAGCAGTGAAGTCGCAGATAATTCACCCCTCCACTTT.

This sequence joins TRBV18 and TRBJ2-7, with 7 bases matching TRBD1. The germline V gene encodes CDR1 KGHSH and CDR2 LQKENI. V trimming: 6 bases; J trimming: 3 bases; junction bases outside the gene matches: 14. The CDR3 totals 16 residues. The CDR3 spells CASSTQKIGQVYEQYF. The CDR3 region has the DNA TGTGCCAGCTCCACCCAGAAGATAGGACAGGTCTACGAGCAGTACTTC. The full variable domain, with the rest looked up from reference TRBV18 and TRBJ2-7, is NAGVMQNPRHLVRRRGQEARLRCSPMKGHSHVYWYRQLPEEGLKFMVYLQKENIIDESGMPKERFSAEFPKEGPSILRIQQVVRGDSAAYFCASSTQKIGQVYEQYFGPGTRLTVT.

This chain uses TRBV6-2 or TRBV6-3 with TRBJ1-1, with D hard to call. The germline CDR1 and CDR2 sequences are MNHEY and SVGEGT. The CDR3 has 14 residues. V was cut by 0 bases and J by 2 bases, with 7 bases left in between. The CDR3 coding sequence is TGTGCCAGCAGTTACTCGAGGTCCAACACTGAAGCTTTCTTT. It is translated as CASSYSRSNTEAFF.